One sample yielded the 30 T cell receptor beta chains listed below, sequenced in a study of cytomegalovirus exposure and HLA in healthy donors. 13 Jbeta primers and 60 Vbeta primers were used for the PCR. Sequencing was performed with immunoSEQ multiplex PCR; in TCRdb, only in-frame clones are kept and a portion is missing. The sample holds under 300,000 clones, 70% to 90% seen once. Sequencing input: PBMCs. Every receptor here comes from a woman aged 40 to 50 in good health and CMV-seropositive.

To note about this clone: The identical CDR3 is also encoded by other nucleotide sequences in the sample. This chain connects TRBV20-1 to TRBJ2-1, with D unresolved. The CDR3 consists of 11 residues. Germline V CDR1 and CDR2: DFQATT, SNEGSKA (reference sequence). V was clipped by 5 bases and J by 7 bases, with 9 bases between them. The CDR3 DNA reads TGCAGTGCTTCCTCCCCTAATGAGCAGTTCTTC. It encodes CSASSPNEQFF.

This clone was detected a few times. The rearrangement uses TRBV5-4 and TRBJ2-1; no definite D call. The length of the CDR3 is 12 residues. Germline lookup yields CDR1 SGHNT and CDR2 YYREEE (reference sequence). V lost 0 bases and J 11 bases, leaving 9 bases between the germline ends. In nucleotides, the CDR3 is TGTGCCAGCAGCTTGGACAGTTTTAAGCAGTTCTTC. Translation: CASSLDSFKQFF.

The J gene is TRBJ1-3, the V gene TRBV5-8; 7 bases line up with TRBD1. Losses at the gene ends were 4 bases for V and 4 bases for J; bases not matched to a gene: 5. CDR1 SGHTS and CDR2 YDEGEE come from the germline V gene. The CDR3 runs to 14 residues. CDR3 in amino acids: CASSDRAIGNTIYF. The DNA of the CDR3 is TGTGCCAGCAGCGACAGGGCCATAGGAAACACCATATATTTT.

V gene TRBV27 combines with J gene TRBJ2-1; possibly TRBD2 for D (6 bases). The ends were cut back, 3 bases at V and 0 bases at J, with 9 bases in the middle. Germline V gives CDR1 MNHEY, CDR2 SMNVEV (reference sequence). The CDR3 is 15 amino acids. Here the CDR3 reads CASSFDGSSYNEQFF. The CDR3 nucleotides are TGTGCCAGCAGTTTCGACGGGAGCTCCTACAATGAGCAGTTCTTC.

The genes are TRBV11-2 and TRBJ1-3, with D unclear. The CDR3 sequence is 16 residues long. V shed 4 bases and J shed 2 bases, with 15 bases lying between them. CDR1 is SGHAT, CDR2 FQNNGV, per germline. DNA for the CDR3: TGTGCCAGCAGCTGGACGGAGGGAAACACTGGAAACACCATATATTTT. Translation gives CASSWTEGNTGNTIYF.

The chain links TRBV27 to TRBJ1-2; 8 bases fit TRBD1. V was pared by 5 bases and J by 2 bases, with 1 base of the junction left unmatched. The CDR3 sequence is 13 residues long. The V gene's germline CDR1 is MNHEY and CDR2 SMNVEV (reference sequence). DNA for the CDR3: TGTGCCAGCAGTGCAGGGGGCAACTATGGCTACACCTTC. The encoded protein is CASSAGGNYGYTF.

The chain employs TRBV11-2 and TRBJ2-2; TRBD2 matches 10 bases. The germline V gene encodes CDR1 SGHAT and CDR2 FQNNGV. J was trimmed by 5 bases and V by 5 bases; bases with no gene match: 11. The CDR3 is 17 residues long. The CDR3 DNA reads TGTGCCAGCAGCCGGAATCGAGCGGGAGGGGAAACCGGGGAGCTGTTTTTT. This translates into CASSRNRAGGETGELFF.

The V and J genes are TRBV11-2 and TRBJ2-7, with TRBD2 identical over 7 bases. Germline-derived CDR1 and CDR2 are SGHAT and FQNNGV. The CDR3 extends over 17 amino acids. Trimming cost V 1 base and J 0 bases; bases outside gene matches: 9. CDR3 loop: CASSLARQRGVSYEQYF. In DNA form, the CDR3 reads TGTGCCAGCAGCTTAGCTAGACAGCGGGGTGTCTCCTACGAGCAGTACTTC. Looking up the rest from reference TRBV11-2 and TRBJ2-7 gives the full variable domain: EAGVAQSPRYKIIEKRQSVAFWCNPISGHATLYWYQQILGQGPKLLIQFQNNGVVDDSQLPKDRFSAERLKGVDSTLKIQPAKLEDSAVYLCASSLARQRGVSYEQYFGPGTRLTVT.

The V gene is TRBV5-1, the J gene TRBJ2-5; maybe TRBD1 (6 bases). The CDR3 covers 14 residues. Germline V gives CDR1 SGHRS, CDR2 YFSETQ. The V end lost 0 bases, the J end lost 2 bases, and 8 bases lay between the germline ends. CDR3 residues: CASSLVQGQETQYF. In DNA form, the CDR3 reads TGCGCCAGCAGCTTGGTTCAGGGGCAAGAGACCCAGTACTTC.

The J gene is TRBJ2-3, the V gene TRBV11-3, with 7 bases lining up with TRBD1. J was trimmed by 2 bases and V by 1 base; bases with no gene match: 6. Germline assignment: CDR1 SGHNT and CDR2 YENEEA. There are 16 residues in the CDR3. The CDR3 region has the DNA TGTGCCAGCAGCTTAGGTGCACAGGGGTACACAGATACGCAGTATTTT. This encodes CASSLGAQGYTDTQYF.

This clone was counted a few times. The chain combines TRBV19 with TRBJ2-3; 8 positions match TRBD1. The CDR3 has 15 amino acids. V shed 5 bases and J 6 bases; nucleotides not matched to a gene: 10. Germline V lookup: CDR1 LNHDA, CDR2 SQIVND (reference sequence). CDR3 protein: CASSARTGTGDTQYF. The CDR3 DNA sequence: TGTGCCAGTAGTGCCCGGACAGGGACCGGGGATACGCAGTATTTT.

The chain has TRBV4-3 and TRBJ2-7, with D uncertain. The CDR3 has 13 amino acids. Germline CDR1 reads LGHNA; CDR2 reads YSLEER. V dropped 0 bases and J dropped 3 bases, with 6 bases sitting between them. DNA of the CDR3: TGCGCCAGCAGCCAAGACAGGTTCTACGAGCAGTACTTC. Amino acid sequence: CASSQDRFYEQYF.

The V call is TRBV30, the J call TRBJ2-2; 7 nucleotides match TRBD2. The germline gives CDR1 GTSNPN, CDR2 SVGIG (reference sequence). Trimming removed 1 base from V and 7 bases from J; junction bases left unmatched: 6. The CDR3 is 14 amino acids. The CDR3 bases are TGTGCCTGGAGTGCCCCAGGGAGGGGCGGGGAGCTGTTTTTT. Amino acids: CAWSAPGRGGELFF.

CDR3 coding DNA: TGTGCCAGCAGCCTCCTGAGGACAGGGTTTTATCCTGAAGCTTTCTTT. As protein: CASSLLRTGFYPEAFF. The chain carries TRBV13 and TRBJ1-1; 8 positions agree with TRBD1. Germline values: CDR1 PRHDT, CDR2 FYEKMQ (reference sequence). Trimming at V came to 5 bases and at J to 6 bases, leaving 14 bases not matched to a gene. This CDR3 comprises 16 residues.

The rearrangement joins TRBV27 to TRBJ1-2; possible D gene TRBD1, 6 bases. Looked up from germline, CDR1 is MNHEY and CDR2 is SMNVEV (reference sequence). The CDR3 has 13 amino acids. Trimming cost V 3 bases and J 3 bases, with 8 bases left between them. CDR3 protein: CASSFGQHYGYTF. The DNA for the CDR3 is TGTGCCAGCAGTTTCGGACAGCACTATGGCTACACCTTC.

The rearrangement joins TRBV9 to TRBJ2-1, with 15 bases matching TRBD2. Germline loops: CDR1 SGDLS, CDR2 YYNGEE. Trimming took 2 bases from V and 10 from J; bases not matched to a gene: 4. The CDR3 is 15 amino acids. CDR3 in amino acids: CASSVGLAGGREQFF. The CDR3 nucleotides are TGTGCCAGCAGCGTGGGACTAGCGGGAGGAAGGGAGCAGTTCTTC.

V gene TRBV14 combines with J gene TRBJ2-3, with D possibly matching TRBD1 (6 bases). Germline CDR1 SGHDN, CDR2 FVKESK. Deletions cut 4 bases from V and 3 bases from J, with 11 bases between. This CDR3 is built from 14 residues. CDR3 in DNA: TGTGCCAGCAGCCTGTACAGGGAGACAGATACGCAGTATTTT. This sequence encodes CASSLYRETDTQYF. Complete variable domain (other parts from reference TRBV14 and TRBJ2-3): EAGVTQFPSHSVIEKGQTVTLRCDPISGHDNLYWYRRVMGKEIKFLLHFVKESKQDESGMPNNRFLAERTGGTYSTLKVQPAELEDSGVYFCASSLYRETDTQYFGPGTRLTVL.

The chain couples TRBV11-1 to TRBJ2-3; tentative D call: TRBD2 (6 bases). V shed 4 bases and J shed 2 bases, with 13 bases lying between them. The CDR3 is 15 residues long. The germline gives CDR1 SGHAT, CDR2 FQDESV (reference sequence). This CDR3 reads CASSSMGLYTDTQYF. The CDR3 coding sequence is TGTGCCAGCAGCTCAATGGGACTGTACACAGATACGCAGTATTTT.

This chain links TRBV27 with TRBJ2-7; perhaps TRBD1 as D (6 bases). The CDR3 contains 14 residues. The ends were cut back, 5 bases at V and 1 base at J, with 12 bases in the middle. CDR1 and CDR2 (germline): MNHEY, SMNVEV (reference sequence). CDR3 bases: TGTGCCAGCAGTCCACTACAGGGATCCTACGAGCAGTACTTC. Translation gives CASSPLQGSYEQYF.

The rearrangement links TRBV6-1 to TRBJ2-1; 7 bases fit TRBD1. This CDR3 region has 16 residues. V dropped 3 bases and J dropped 6; count of bases not matched to a gene: 11. Germline V CDR1 and CDR2: MNHNS, SASEGT. CDR3 amino acids: CASSDLARGLGNEQFF. Written as DNA, the CDR3 is TGTGCCAGCAGTGATTTGGCGAGGGGGCTTGGCAATGAGCAGTTCTTC.

The CDR3 sequence: CASSFTGEAEQYF. CDR3 DNA: TGCGCCAGCAGCTTTACAGGGGAGGCCGAGCAGTACTTC. The chain uses TRBV5-1 and TRBJ2-7; perhaps TRBD1 as D (7 bases). Germline values: CDR1 SGHRS, CDR2 YFSETQ. The CDR3 extends over 13 amino acids. V was clipped by 2 bases and J by 6 bases, with 12 bases between them. Using reference TRBV5-1 and TRBJ2-7 for the parts outside the CDR3, the full variable domain is KAGVTQTPRYLIKTRGQQVTLSCSPISGHRSVSWYQQTPGQGLQFLFEYFSETQRNKGNFPGRFSGRQFSNSRSEMNVSTLELGDSALYLCASSFTGEAEQYFGPGTRLTVT.

The genes are TRBV7-3 and TRBJ1-5; the D is unclear. Germline CDR1 reads SGHTA; CDR2 reads FQGTGA. Trimming took 4 bases from V and 5 from J, leaving 3 bases between them. CDR3 length: 11 residues. The CDR3 region has the DNA TGTGCCAGCAGCTCTCATCAGCCCCAGCATTTT. This encodes CASSSHQPQHF. Supplemented by reference TRBV7-3 and TRBJ1-5, the full variable domain reads GAGVSQTPSNKVTEKGKYVELRCDPISGHTALYWYRQSLGQGPEFLIYFQGTGAADDSGLPNDRFFAVRPEGSVSTLKIQRTERGDSAVYLCASSSHQPQHFGDGTRLSIL.

The chain employs TRBV11-2 and TRBJ2-1; the D gene is possibly TRBD2 (5 bases). This CDR3 spans 15 amino acids. Germline CDR1 reads SGHAT; CDR2 reads FQNNGV. V lost 1 base to trimming and J lost 2 bases, with 9 bases between them. CDR3 protein: CASSLAGVPYNEQFF. CDR3 nucleotide sequence: TGTGCCAGCAGCTTAGCCGGGGTTCCCTACAATGAGCAGTTCTTC.

The rearrangement links TRBV12-5 to TRBJ2-3; 7 nucleotides agree with TRBD1. The CDR3 extends over 16 amino acids. Trimming cost V 1 base and J 5 bases; bases outside gene matches: 9. Germline V gene data show CDR1 as LGHNT and CDR2 as FRNRAP. The CDR3 here is CASGLGTGLNGDTQYF. CDR3 nucleotides: TGTGCTAGTGGTTTGGGGACAGGCCTTAACGGAGATACGCAGTATTTT.

The chain joins TRBV7-3 to TRBJ2-1; 14 bases are shared with TRBD2. CDR1 and CDR2 (germline): SGHTA, FQGTGA. This CDR3 comprises 20 residues. V shed 5 bases, J shed 8 bases, and the junction held 20 bases outside the gene matches. In DNA, the CDR3 is TGTGCCAGCAGCCCCCACGAGGGACTAGCGGGAGTACCCTACTCCCATGAGCAGTTCTTC. It yields the protein CASSPHEGLAGVPYSHEQFF.

V is TRBV5-1 and J is TRBJ2-1; D not resolved. The germline CDR1 and CDR2 sequences are SGHRS and YFSETQ. The CDR3 runs 15 residues. Trimming removed 0 bases at V and 6 bases at J, with 13 bases between. As DNA, the CDR3 is TGCGCCAGCAGCTTGGAGAGTTCCTCCGGCAATGAGCAGTTCTTC. Protein product: CASSLESSSGNEQFF.

Remarks on this clone: One end of the junction is discordant with germline, which a read error may explain. The chain combines TRBV7-7 with TRBJ2-3; 10 bases agree with TRBD1. CDR3 length: 17 residues. Looked up from germline, CDR1 is SSHAT and CDR2 is FNYEAQ (reference sequence). The CDR3 protein is CASSLNPGTGGTDTQYF. For the CDR3, the DNA is TGTGCTAGCAGCTTAAATCCCGGGACAGGGGGCACAGATACGCAGTATTTT. Variable domain in full (rest from reference TRBV7-7 and TRBJ2-3): GAGVSQSPRYKVTKRGQDVTLRCDPISSHATLYWYQQALGQGPEFLTYFNYEAQPDKSGLPSDRFSAERPEGSISTLTIQRTEQRDSAMYRCASSLNPGTGGTDTQYFGPGTRLTVL.

The V and J genes are TRBV6-5 and TRBJ2-4; a possible D gene is TRBD2 (6 bases). V shed 0 bases and J shed 9 bases, with 12 bases lying between them. This CDR3 region has 14 residues. Germline V lookup: CDR1 MNHEY, CDR2 SVGAGI. The CDR3 spells CASSYSFGRSIQYF. The CDR3 DNA reads as TGTGCCAGCAGTTACTCGTTCGGGAGAAGCATTCAGTACTTC.

J is TRBJ1-5 and V is TRBV19; a possible D gene is TRBD1 (5 bases). Germline assignment: CDR1 LNHDA and CDR2 SQIVND (reference sequence). This CDR3 spans 14 amino acids. The V end lost 3 bases, the J end lost 2 bases, and 8 bases lay between the germline ends. CDR3 bases: TGTGCCAGTAGTATTCAGGGTGGCAATCAGCCCCAGCATTTT. This codes for CASSIQGGNQPQHF.

This clone was picked up one time. The rearrangement uses TRBV7-9 and TRBJ1-1; perhaps TRBD1 as D (5 bases). The CDR3 totals 14 residues. V was pared by 1 base and J by 5 bases, with 11 bases between. Germline CDR1 is SEHNR and CDR2 is FQNEAQ (reference sequence). The chain's CDR3 is CASSLGKGLTEAFF. For the CDR3, the DNA is TGTGCCAGCAGCTTAGGCAAGGGGTTGACTGAAGCTTTCTTT. Drawing the rest from reference TRBV7-9 and TRBJ1-1, the complete variable domain is DTGVSQNPRHKITKRGQNVTFRCDPISEHNRLYWYRQTLGQGPEFLTYFQNEAQLEKSRLLSDRFSAERPKGSFSTLEIQRTEQGDSAMYLCASSLGKGLTEAFFGQGTRLTVV.